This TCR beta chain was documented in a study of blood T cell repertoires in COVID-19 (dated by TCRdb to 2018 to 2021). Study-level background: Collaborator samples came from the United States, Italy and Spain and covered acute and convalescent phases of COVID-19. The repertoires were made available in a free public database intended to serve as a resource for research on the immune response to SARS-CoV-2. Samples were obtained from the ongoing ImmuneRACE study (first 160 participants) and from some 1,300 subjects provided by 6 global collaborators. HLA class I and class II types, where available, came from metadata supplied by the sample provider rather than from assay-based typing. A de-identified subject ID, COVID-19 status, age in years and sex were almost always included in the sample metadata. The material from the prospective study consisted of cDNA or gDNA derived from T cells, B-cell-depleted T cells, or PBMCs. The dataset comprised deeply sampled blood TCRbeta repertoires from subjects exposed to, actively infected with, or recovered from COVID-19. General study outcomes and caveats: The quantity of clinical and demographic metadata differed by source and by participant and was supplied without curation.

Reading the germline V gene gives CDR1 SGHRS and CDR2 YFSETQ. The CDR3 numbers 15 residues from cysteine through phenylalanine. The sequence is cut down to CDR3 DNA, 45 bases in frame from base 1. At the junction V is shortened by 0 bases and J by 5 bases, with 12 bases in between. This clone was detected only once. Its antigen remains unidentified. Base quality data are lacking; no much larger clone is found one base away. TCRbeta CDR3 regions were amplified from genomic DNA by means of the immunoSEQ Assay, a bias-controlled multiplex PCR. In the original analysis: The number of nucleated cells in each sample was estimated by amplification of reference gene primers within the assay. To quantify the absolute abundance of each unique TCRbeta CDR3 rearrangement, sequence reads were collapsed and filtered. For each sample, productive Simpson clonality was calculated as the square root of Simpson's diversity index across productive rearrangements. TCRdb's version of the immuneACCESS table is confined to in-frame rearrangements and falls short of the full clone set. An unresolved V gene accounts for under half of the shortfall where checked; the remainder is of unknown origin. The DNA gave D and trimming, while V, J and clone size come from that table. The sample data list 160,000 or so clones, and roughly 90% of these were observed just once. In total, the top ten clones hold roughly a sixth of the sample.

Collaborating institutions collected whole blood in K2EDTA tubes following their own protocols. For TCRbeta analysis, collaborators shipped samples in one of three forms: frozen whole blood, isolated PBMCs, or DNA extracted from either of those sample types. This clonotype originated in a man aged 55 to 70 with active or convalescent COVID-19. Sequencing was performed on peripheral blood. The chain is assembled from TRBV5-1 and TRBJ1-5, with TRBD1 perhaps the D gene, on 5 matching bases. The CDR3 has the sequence CASSLDGSGYQPQHF. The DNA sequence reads TGCGCCAGCAGCTTGGATGGGTCAGGGTATCAGCCCCAGCATTTT.